One and the same sample provided the 18 T cell receptor beta chains below, sequenced in a study of long-term antiretroviral therapy in people with HIV. Survey-level immunoSEQ v3.0 assays were run. Data came from immunoSEQ multiplex PCR; TCRdb stores just in-frame clones and leaves some out. The table has approximately 26,000 clones, approximately 90% seen once. The sequencing here drew on unsorted PBMCs, taken 1.8 years after starting antiretroviral therapy. Source of these receptors: a woman aged 18-30 years with HIV.

V usage is TRBV19 and J usage is TRBJ1-1; D may be TRBD1 (5 bases). V lost 6 bases and J lost 2, with 16 bases in between. Germline V gene data show CDR1 as LNHDA and CDR2 as SQIVND (reference sequence). This CDR3 comprises 15 residues. Written as DNA, the CDR3 is TGTGCCAGTAGCCCACATGGGACGGCCAACACTGAAGCTTTCTTT. Its protein is CASSPHGTANTEAFF.

This rearrangement joins TRBV7-8 to TRBJ2-3, with TRBD1 matching over 10 bases. With V trimmed by 2 bases and J by 8 bases, 10 bases remained unmatched. Germline CDR1 reads SGHVS; CDR2 reads FQNEAQ. The CDR3 length is 16 residues. CDR3 in DNA: TGTGCCAGCAGCTTAAAGGGGGGACAGGGGTTTCTTACGCAGTATTTT. Translation gives CASSLKGGQGFLTQYF.

This sequence joins TRBV11-2 and TRBJ2-5, with 8 bases identical to TRBD1. The length of the CDR3 is 15 residues. CDR1 is SGHAT and CDR2 is FQNNGV in the germline V gene. Trimming cost V 4 bases and J 4 bases; bases outside gene matches: 8. The CDR3 DNA is TGTGCCAGCAGCTGGACCCCGGACAGGGCAGAGACCCAGTACTTC. Amino acids: CASSWTPDRAETQYF.

This chain links TRBV6-5 with TRBJ2-3, with D possibly TRBD2 on 5 matching bases. CDR3 size: 12 residues. V shed 4 bases and J shed 4 bases, with 6 bases lying between them. The germline V gene encodes CDR1 MNHEY and CDR2 SVGAGI. CDR3 coding DNA: TGTGCCAGCAGTTCGGACTCAGATACGCAGTATTTT. The encoded protein is CASSSDSDTQYF.

The chain joins TRBV25-1 to TRBJ2-7; no firm D call. V dropped 4 bases and J dropped 4 bases, with 8 bases sitting between them. The CDR3 runs to 12 residues. The germline V gene encodes CDR1 MGHDK and CDR2 SYGVNS. CDR3 protein: CASSAILYEQYF. CDR3 in DNA: TGTGCCAGCAGTGCGATTTTATACGAGCAGTACTTC.

The chain joins TRBV5-4 to TRBJ2-6, with D tentatively TRBD1 (6 bases). The CDR3 sequence is 17 residues long. Germline-derived CDR1 and CDR2 are SGHNT and YYREEE (reference sequence). V gave up 4 bases and J gave up 0 bases, with 14 bases separating them. The CDR3 region has the DNA TGTGCCAGCAGCGGGGGCGCGCTCCTCTCTGGGGCCAACGTCCTGACTTTC. It is translated as CASSGGALLSGANVLTF.

This clone was seen only once. The rearrangement uses TRBV6-1 and TRBJ2-5, with 10 positions matching TRBD2. Germline CDR1 is MNHNS and CDR2 is SASEGT. V lost 7 bases, J lost 5 bases, and 7 bases stayed unmatched. CDR3 length: 14 residues. In DNA, the CDR3 is TGTGCCAGCAAGAGACTAGCGGGTTTTGAGACCCAGTACTTC. Translation: CASKRLAGFETQYF.

The chain couples TRBV11-2 to TRBJ2-1; 10 nucleotides line up with TRBD2. The CDR3 loop spans 17 amino acids. V lost 1 base, J lost 11 bases, and 14 bases stayed unmatched. Germline V gene data show CDR1 as SGHAT and CDR2 as FQNNGV. The CDR3 loop reads CASSLVRTRAGGGKQFF. The CDR3, as DNA: TGTGCCAGCAGCTTAGTCAGGACCAGAGCGGGGGGGGGAAAGCAGTTCTTC.

The chain has TRBV9 and TRBJ1-1; the D gene is possibly TRBD1 (6 bases). Trimming took 3 bases from V and 4 from J, leaving 13 bases between them. Germline CDR1 SGDLS, CDR2 YYNGEE. The CDR3 totals 14 residues. CDR3 DNA sequence: TGTGCCAGCAGCGGCACACAGGGTCTCACTGAAGCTTTCTTT. The encoded protein is CASSGTQGLTEAFF. Together with reference TRBV9 and TRBJ1-1, the CDR3 gives the full variable domain: DSGVTQTPKHLITATGQRVTLRCSPRSGDLSVYWYQQSLDQGLQFLIQYYNGEERAKGNILERFSAQQFPDLHSELNLSSLELGDSALYFCASSGTQGLTEAFFGQGTRLTVV.

V usage is TRBV28 and J usage is TRBJ1-2; D is ambiguous. Germline CDR1 is MDHEN and CDR2 is SYDVKM. Trimming removed 5 bases from V and 9 bases from J, with 10 bases in between. The CDR3 covers 11 residues. This CDR3 is CASSRTARYTF. The CDR3 nucleotides are TGTGCCAGCAGTCGGACCGCCCGCTACACCTTC.

Only one count was recorded for this clone. This chain connects TRBV6-5 to TRBJ2-3; 10 nucleotides match TRBD2. The germline gives CDR1 MNHEY, CDR2 SVGAGI. The CDR3 spans 15 residues. The V and J ends lost 6 bases and 7 bases, in that order; junction bases with no gene match: 10. The CDR3 loop is CASRVVLAGGYTQYF. The CDR3, as DNA: TGTGCCAGCAGAGTCGTATTAGCGGGAGGATATACGCAGTATTTT.

The chain recombines TRBV19 with TRBJ2-5, with D tentatively TRBD2 (6 bases). Between the trimmed V and J ends, which lost 6 bases and 4 bases, there was a span of 18 bases. The germline gives CDR1 LNHDA, CDR2 SQIVND (reference sequence). CDR3 length equals 15 residues. The CDR3 DNA sequence: TGTGCCAGTAGCTCAGGAGGCGCGGGAAGAGAGACCCAGTACTTC. Translation: CASSSGGAGRETQYF.

The V gene is TRBV5-1, the J gene TRBJ2-2; no clear D. Germline assignment: CDR1 SGHRS and CDR2 YFSETQ. Trimming shortened V by 1 base and J by 0 bases, and 7 bases separated the two germline ends. CDR3 length equals 15 residues. The CDR3 DNA reads as TGCGCCAGCAGCTTGTACGCTACGAACACCGGGGAGCTGTTTTTT. This encodes CASSLYATNTGELFF.

The genes are TRBV15 and TRBJ2-7, with D possibly called TRBD1 or TRBD2 (7 bases each). The CDR3 covers 15 residues. Trimming took 1 base from V and 9 from J, leaving 19 bases between them. Germline V CDR1 and CDR2: LNHNV, YYDKDF (reference sequence). Here the CDR3 reads CATSRGQGRGGGQYF. In DNA form, the CDR3 reads TGTGCCACCAGCAGAGGACAGGGCCGGGGAGGGGGGCAGTACTTC. Based on the CDR3 plus reference TRBV15 and TRBJ2-7, the full variable domain is DAMVIQNPRYQVTQFGKPVTLSCSQTLNHNVMYWYQQKSSQAPKLLFHYYDKDFNNEADTPDNFQSRRPNTSFCFLDIRSPGLGDTAMYLCATSRGQGRGGGQYFGPGTRLTVT.

The V and J genes are TRBV7-8 and TRBJ2-6; D perhaps matches TRBD2 (6 bases). The CDR3 is 15 amino acids. Germline CDR1 reads SGHVS; CDR2 reads FQNEAQ. Between the trimmed V and J ends, which lost 0 bases and 4 bases, there was a span of 7 bases. In DNA form, the CDR3 reads TGTGCCAGCAGCTTAGCAGGGAGGGGGGCCAACGTCCTGACTTTC. This translates into CASSLAGRGANVLTF.

This chain connects TRBV19 to TRBJ2-3; 9 bases are a match to TRBD1. Unmatched junction bases numbered 11, after V lost 6 bases and J lost 4 bases. The CDR3 is 16 residues long. Germline V gene data show CDR1 as LNHDA and CDR2 as SQIVND (reference sequence). Written as DNA, the CDR3 is TGTGCCAGTAGCGATTGGGGGACAGGGACCCCAGATACGCAGTATTTT. This codes for CASSDWGTGTPDTQYF.

This clone was detected once. The chain uses TRBV14 and TRBJ2-1; 14 bases map to TRBD2. Germline loops: CDR1 SGHDN, CDR2 FVKESK. This CDR3 comprises 16 residues. J was trimmed by 6 bases and V by 5 bases; bases with no gene match: 6. The CDR3 is CASSFPGLAGVNEQFF. Here the CDR3 DNA reads TGTGCCAGCAGCTTTCCGGGACTAGCGGGGGTCAATGAGCAGTTCTTC.

This chain connects TRBV7-2 to TRBJ1-6; D is unresolved. The germline V and J ends were trimmed by 2 bases and 10 bases, with 6 bases remaining between them. The CDR3 contains 12 residues. Germline values: CDR1 SGHTA, CDR2 FQGNSA. CDR3 DNA sequence: TGTGCCAGCAGCTTACCGGGGTCACCCCTCCACTTT. Its translation is CASSLPGSPLHF.